The 26 T cell receptor beta chains below all came from one sample that was sequenced in a study of T cell repertoires in ileal Crohn's disease. This table comes from immunoSEQ multiplex PCR, and its TCRdb copy is limited to in-frame clones, with some not included. The table lists around 15,000 clones, 72% of them singletons. Sample: ileal tissue. The source is an adult with Crohn's disease.

The V call is TRBV2, the J call TRBJ2-7; tentative D call: TRBD2 (5 bases). Germline values: CDR1 SNHLY, CDR2 FYNNEI. The CDR3 has 13 residues. Trimming cost V 2 bases and J 4 bases, with 9 bases left between them. Here the CDR3 reads CASSELEGYEQYF. The CDR3 bases are TGTGCCAGCAGTGAACTAGAGGGATACGAGCAGTACTTC.

This clone occurred a few times. V and J are TRBV4-2 and TRBJ2-5, with 11 bases that match TRBD2. Germline V gene data show CDR1 as LGHNA and CDR2 as YNFKEQ. The CDR3 length is 15 residues. The trim removed 3 bases at V and 2 bases at J, leaving 2 bases unmatched. The CDR3 DNA reads TGTGCCAGCAGCCAGGGGACTAGCGGACAAGAGACCCAGTACTTC. Amino acids: CASSQGTSGQETQYF.

This clone was counted between two and nine times. The chain uses TRBV11-2 and TRBJ1-2; D is ambiguous. The germline V gene encodes CDR1 SGHAT and CDR2 FQNNGV. V dropped 2 bases and J dropped 4 bases, with 14 bases sitting between them. This CDR3 comprises 15 residues. The CDR3 region is CASSLSRDSSYGYTF. The CDR3 DNA reads as TGTGCCAGCAGCTTATCCCGGGATTCCTCCTATGGCTACACCTTC.

This clone was picked up a small number of times. The gene calls are TRBV7-7 and TRBJ2-1, with D possibly matching TRBD2 (5 bases). Trimming removed 5 bases from V and 0 bases from J, with 17 bases in between. CDR3 length equals 17 residues. The germline gives CDR1 SSHAT, CDR2 FNYEAQ (reference sequence). Here the CDR3 DNA reads TGTGCCAGCAGCCCGGGATGGGCACGAAGCTCCTACAATGAGCAGTTCTTC. It encodes CASSPGWARSSYNEQFF.

In the case of this clone: The same CDR3 can be traced to other DNA sequences in this sample. The chain links TRBV18 to TRBJ1-5; perhaps TRBD1 as D (5 bases). Germline V lookup: CDR1 KGHSH, CDR2 LQKENI. The CDR3 is 15 residues long. Trimming cost V 3 bases and J 1 base, with 10 bases left between them. In nucleotides, the CDR3 is TGTGCCAGCTCACCCCAGGGTGGAAGCAATCAGCCCCAGCATTTT. This gives the protein CASSPQGGSNQPQHF.

The chain is built from TRBV30 and TRBJ1-2; D gene unclear. The CDR3 is made up of 12 amino acids. V gave up 3 bases and J gave up 1 base, with 6 bases separating them. Germline V gene data show CDR1 as GTSNPN and CDR2 as SVGIG (reference sequence). CDR3 DNA sequence: TGTGCCTGGAGCGGAGATAACTATGGCTACACCTTC. Translating gives CAWSGDNYGYTF.

The chain combines TRBV6-4 with TRBJ2-1; TRBD2 is a possible D gene (6 bases). The CDR3 length is 15 residues. Per germline, CDR1 MRHNA and CDR2 SNTAGT. V gave up 0 bases and J gave up 4 bases, with 10 bases separating them. In DNA, the CDR3 is TGTGCCAGCAGTGACTCTAGCGGAGATTACAATGAGCAGTTCTTC. Translating gives CASSDSSGDYNEQFF.

This clone has more than one count but fewer than ten. The chain recombines TRBV7-2 with TRBJ2-1; no clear D gene. Germline V gives CDR1 SGHTA, CDR2 FQGNSA. V was pared by 5 bases and J by 3 bases, with 11 bases between. This CDR3 is built from 14 residues. The CDR3 protein is CASSPSIDYNEQFF. CDR3 coding DNA: TGTGCCAGCAGCCCCTCGATAGACTACAATGAGCAGTTCTTC.

The gene calls are TRBV28 and TRBJ2-7; 9 bases map to TRBD2. The CDR3 is 15 residues long. Trimming removed 7 bases from V and 3 bases from J; junction bases left unmatched: 10. From germline, CDR1 is MDHEN and CDR2 SYDVKM. The CDR3, as DNA: TGTGCCAGCACTCGGAGCGGGGGGTACAACTACGAGCAGTACTTC. This gives the protein CASTRSGGYNYEQYF.

The chain recombines TRBV19 with TRBJ2-5, with D possibly matching TRBD1 (5 bases). The CDR3 consists of 14 residues. The V gene lost 2 bases and the J gene lost 4 bases, with 11 bases spanning the gap. In germline, CDR1 is LNHDA, CDR2 SQIVND (reference sequence). CDR3 nucleotide sequence: TGTGCCAGTAGTATAATGGGGCAGGGAGAGACCCAGTACTTC. It translates to CASSIMGQGETQYF.

This clone appeared a single time. The J gene is TRBJ2-3, the V gene TRBV5-1; 8 bases align to TRBD2. From germline, CDR1 is SGHRS and CDR2 YFSETQ. The junction had 3 bases not matched to a gene; V was cut back by 0 bases and J by 6 bases. CDR3 length: 14 residues. CDR3 loop: CASSLAPSGDTQYF. For the CDR3, the DNA is TGCGCCAGCAGCTTGGCCCCTAGCGGGGATACGCAGTATTTT.

This clone was recorded once. The chain recombines TRBV5-6 with TRBJ1-1, with 9 bases fitting TRBD1. CDR1 is SGHDT and CDR2 is YYEEEE in the germline V gene. CDR3 length: 16 amino acids. Trimming cost V 2 bases and J 6 bases; bases outside gene matches: 11. The CDR3 spells CASSFGTGPFQAEAFF. The CDR3 nucleotides are TGTGCCAGCAGCTTTGGGACAGGGCCCTTTCAGGCTGAAGCTTTCTTT.

V gene TRBV2 combines with J gene TRBJ2-2, with D possibly matching TRBD2 (6 bases). CDR1 and CDR2 from the germline V gene are SNHLY and FYNNEI. This CDR3 has 14 residues. The V end was cut by 4 bases, the J end by 4 bases, with 10 bases between. CDR3 sequence reads: CASSGLEGTGELFF. The CDR3 region has the DNA TGTGCCAGCAGTGGACTAGAGGGCACCGGGGAGCTGTTTTTT.

The chain combines TRBV15 with TRBJ1-5, with TRBD1 matching 8 bases. The CDR3 has 14 residues. The V gene's germline CDR1 is LNHNV and CDR2 YYDKDF (reference sequence). Germline trimming cut 3 bases from V and 7 bases from J; bases unmatched to any gene: 5. For the CDR3, the DNA is TGTGCCACCAGCAGCCAGGGGGCTAGGCAGCCCCAGCATTTT. It codes for CATSSQGARQPQHF.

The V gene is TRBV2, the J gene TRBJ1-5, with a weak D call TRBD1 (6 bases). Germline-derived CDR1 and CDR2 are SNHLY and FYNNEI. Trimming pared 7 bases from V and 0 bases from J, leaving 13 bases between. The CDR3 extends over 15 amino acids. This chain's CDR3 is CASMGGGHSNQPQHF. The CDR3 nucleotides read TGTGCCAGCATGGGAGGGGGTCATAGCAATCAGCCCCAGCATTTT.

The V gene is TRBV6-5, the J gene TRBJ2-4; D is possibly TRBD1 (5 bases). This CDR3 contains 13 residues. Germline-derived CDR1 and CDR2 are MNHEY and SVGAGI. Trimming shortened V by 6 bases and J by 9 bases, and 15 bases separated the two germline ends. This CDR3 is CASSLGAFAIQYF. CDR3 in DNA: TGTGCCAGCAGCCTAGGGGCGTTCGCCATTCAGTACTTC.

The V and J genes are TRBV5-6 and TRBJ1-4; perhaps TRBD1 as D (5 bases). V lost 1 base and J lost 14, with 18 bases in between. Germline CDR1 reads SGHDT; CDR2 reads YYEEEE. The CDR3 consists of 14 residues. CDR3 amino acids: CASSLRQPGLVLFF. DNA for the CDR3: TGTGCCAGCAGCTTGAGGCAGCCAGGGTTGGTGCTGTTTTTT.

V usage is TRBV7-3 and J usage is TRBJ2-7; TRBD2 matches 10 bases. Germline V gene lookup returns CDR1 SGHTA and CDR2 FQGTGA. With V trimmed by 2 bases and J by 0 bases, 1 base remained unmatched. The CDR3 is made up of 15 amino acids. CDR3 nucleotides: TGTGCCAGCAGCTTAGCTAGCGGGAGCTCCTACGAGCAGTACTTC. Translated: CASSLASGSSYEQYF.

This clone appeared a single time. The J gene is TRBJ2-3, the V gene TRBV2; 7 positions match TRBD2. J gave up 0 bases and V 7 bases, and 7 bases lay outside the gene matches. The germline V gene has CDR1 SNHLY and CDR2 FYNNEI. This CDR3 has 15 amino acids. In DNA form, the CDR3 reads TGTGCCAGCAAGCGGGACTACAGTAGCACAGATACGCAGTATTTT. Amino acids: CASKRDYSSTDTQYF.

This sequence joins TRBV29-1 and TRBJ1-5; D remains unclear. Trimming removed 5 bases from V and 7 bases from J, with 15 bases in between. This CDR3 is built from 13 residues. Germline V gene sequence: CDR1 SQVTM, CDR2 ANQGSEA. The CDR3 DNA reads TGCAGCGTTCGGGAATCTGTCTTGCAGCCCCAGCATTTT. The encoded protein is CSVRESVLQPQHF.

The chain couples TRBV18 to TRBJ2-7, with 8 nucleotides matching TRBD1. The CDR3 consists of 15 residues. Looked up from germline, CDR1 is KGHSH and CDR2 is LQKENI. V was pared by 3 bases and J by 3 bases, with 7 bases of the junction left unmatched. For the CDR3, the DNA is TGTGCCAGCTCACCTATCCGGGACAGGAGCTACGAGCAGTACTTC. Translating gives CASSPIRDRSYEQYF.

The chain links TRBV7-6 to TRBJ2-1; D possibly corresponds to TRBD2 (5 bases). CDR1 is SGHVS and CDR2 is FNYEAQ in the germline V gene. CDR3 length equals 15 residues. V lost 0 bases and J lost 4, with 10 bases in between. This CDR3 is CASSLASLVYNEQFF. In DNA, the CDR3 is TGTGCCAGCAGCTTAGCATCACTAGTGTACAATGAGCAGTTCTTC.

This chain links TRBV15 with TRBJ2-7; possibly TRBD2 for D (6 bases). Germline CDR1 is LNHNV and CDR2 is YYDKDF (reference sequence). The length of the CDR3 is 15 residues. The germline V and J ends were trimmed by 0 bases and 7 bases, with 16 bases remaining between them. CDR3 sequence reads: CATSRELGMGGEQYF. CDR3 in DNA: TGTGCCACCAGCAGAGAACTTGGGATGGGGGGTGAGCAGTACTTC.

The sample holds one count of this clone. The V call is TRBV30, the J call TRBJ1-1, with 9 bases aligning to TRBD1. V lost 3 bases and J lost 0; bases outside the gene matches: 5. The CDR3 has 15 residues. Germline V gene lookup returns CDR1 GTSNPN and CDR2 SVGIG (reference sequence). CDR3: CAWRGTGRMNTEAFF. DNA of the CDR3: TGTGCCTGGAGAGGGACAGGGCGTATGAACACTGAAGCTTTCTTT.

The chain couples TRBV5-1 to TRBJ1-2; TRBD1 matches 9 bases. This CDR3 contains 14 residues. The ends lost 3 bases at V and 6 bases at J; junction bases unmatched: 6. Germline V gene data show CDR1 as SGHRS and CDR2 as YFSETQ. The CDR3 protein is CASSWDRAADGYTF. CDR3 nucleotide sequence: TGCGCCAGCAGCTGGGACAGGGCGGCGGATGGCTACACCTTC.

This rearrangement joins TRBV11-3 to TRBJ2-2, with D possibly matching TRBD1 (6 bases). Trimming removed 0 bases at V and 5 bases at J, with 10 bases between. Germline assignment: CDR1 SGHNT and CDR2 YENEEA. The length of the CDR3 is 15 residues. The CDR3 sequence: CASSLDRGGTGELFF. CDR3 DNA: TGTGCCAGCAGCTTAGACAGGGGTGGGACCGGGGAGCTGTTTTTT.